Listed below are T cell receptor beta chains from one sample, sequenced in a study of blood T cell repertoires in COVID-19. The protocol was immunoSEQ multiplex PCR, while the TCRdb copy is restricted to in-frame clones and leaves out a portion. The profile covers about 310,000 clones, with about nine tenths appearing a single time and 1% taken by the ten largest. What was sequenced was peripheral blood. These receptors all stem from a man in his fifties with active or convalescent COVID-19. The CDR3 runs from the conserved cysteine through the conserved F or W. A D gene is named only where the DNA matches it firmly. Expanded clones get a size class; other rows say once, few or many, or leave the size out.

>TRBJ2-6|.|TRBV28|TRBD1
CASNPGQGLSGANVLTF
TGTGCCAGCAATCCGGGACAGGGGCTCTCTGGGGCCAACGTCCTGACTTTC
>TRBJ1-2|once|TRBV10-3|TRBD1
CAISESRRQGNGGYTF
TGTGCCATCAGTGAGTCGAGGAGACAGGGAAATGGAGGCTACACCTTC
>TRBJ1-6|.|TRBV14|.
CASSQDAVLNSPLHF
TGTGCCAGCAGCCAAGATGCGGTTTTAAATTCACCCCTCCACTTT
>TRBJ2-7|.|TRBV19|TRBD1
CASKQGASEQYF
TGTGCCAGTAAACAGGGGGCGTCGGAGCAGTACTTC
>TRBJ2-2|.|TRBV18|.
CASSPPNRAMAGELFF
TGTGCCAGCTCACCACCGAACAGGGCTATGGCCGGGGAGCTGTTTTTT
>TRBJ1-1|.|TRBV28|TRBD1
CASSSFLWKGARTEAFF
TGTGCCAGCAGTAGTTTCCTTTGGAAGGGGGCGCGTACTGAAGCTTTCTTT
>TRBJ2-3|.|TRBV27|TRBD2
CASSRPGLAGTDTQYF
TGTGCCAGCAGTCGACCGGGACTAGCGGGCACAGATACGCAGTATTTT
>TRBJ1-6|.|TRBV11-2|TRBD1
CASSVDRGLSPLHF
TGTGCCAGCAGTGTGGACAGGGGGCTATCACCCCTCCACTTT
>TRBJ1-1|once|TRBV28|TRBD1
CASSIPGQGALEAFF
TGTGCCAGCAGTATACCTGGACAGGGCGCTCTTGAAGCTTTCTTT
>TRBJ2-2|.|TRBV15|TRBD2
CATSRDLRGGWTGELFF
TGTGCCACCAGCAGAGATCTGCGGGGGGGCTGGACCGGGGAGCTGTTTTTT